A single TCR beta chain is shown here with its context. The sample is drawn from a study of blood T cell repertoires in COVID-19. Original methodology: Reference gene primer amplification yielded estimated nucleated cell counts. TCRdb keeps only in-frame clones here, not all; method: immunoSEQ multiplex PCR. The V and J calls and clone size are taken from that table; D and trimming were inferred from the DNA. The sample yields over 200,000 clones, about 85% seen once. Across about 22 US areas, participants ranged in age from 18 to 89 years. Cohort assignment relied on participant-reported clinical history. The study counted Cohort 3 donors as recovered given two negative PCRs, clearance, or symptom resolution. Unmatched junction bases numbered 9, after V lost 6 bases and J lost 5 bases. CDR1 SNHLY and CDR2 FYNNEI come from the germline V gene. The CDR3 is 15 amino acids.

The source material was PBMCs or T cells enriched from blood (not recorded which). This chain joins TRBV2 and TRBJ1-5, with 8 positions matching TRBD1. This TCR derives from a man aged 30-40 years who had recovered from COVID-19. CDR3 loop: CASRGTGGDHQPQHF. CDR3 bases: TGTGCCAGCAGGGGCACAGGGGGAGACCATCAGCCCCAGCATTTT.